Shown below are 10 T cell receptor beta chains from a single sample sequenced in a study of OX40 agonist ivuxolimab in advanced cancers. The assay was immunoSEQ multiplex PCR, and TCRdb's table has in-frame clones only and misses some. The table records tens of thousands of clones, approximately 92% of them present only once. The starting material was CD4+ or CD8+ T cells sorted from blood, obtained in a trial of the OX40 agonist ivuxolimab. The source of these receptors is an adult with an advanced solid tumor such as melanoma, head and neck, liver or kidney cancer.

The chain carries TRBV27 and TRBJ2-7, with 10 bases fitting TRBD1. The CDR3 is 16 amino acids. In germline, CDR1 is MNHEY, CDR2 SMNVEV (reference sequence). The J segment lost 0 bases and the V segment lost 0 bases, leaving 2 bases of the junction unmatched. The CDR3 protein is CASSLSTGGSSYEQYF. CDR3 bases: TGTGCCAGCAGTTTATCGACAGGGGGCAGCTCCTACGAGCAGTACTTC.

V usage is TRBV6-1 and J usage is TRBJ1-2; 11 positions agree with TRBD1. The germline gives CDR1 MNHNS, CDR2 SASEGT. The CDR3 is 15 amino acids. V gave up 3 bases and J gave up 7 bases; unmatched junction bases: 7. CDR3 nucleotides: TGTGCCAGCAGTGATGGGACAGGGGGAGCGGTTGGCTACACCTTC. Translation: CASSDGTGGAVGYTF.

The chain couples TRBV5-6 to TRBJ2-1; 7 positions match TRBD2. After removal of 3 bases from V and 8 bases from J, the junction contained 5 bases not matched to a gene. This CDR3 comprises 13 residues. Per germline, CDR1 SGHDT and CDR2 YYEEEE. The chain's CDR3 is CASSSGTIYEQFF. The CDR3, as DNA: TGTGCCAGCAGCTCTGGGACTATTTATGAGCAGTTCTTC.

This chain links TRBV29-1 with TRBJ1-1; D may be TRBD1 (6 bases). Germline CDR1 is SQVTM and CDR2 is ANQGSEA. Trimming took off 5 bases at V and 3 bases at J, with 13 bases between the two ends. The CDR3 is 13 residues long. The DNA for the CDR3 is TGCAGCGTTCCCACAGGGTCCCACACTGAAGCTTTCTTT. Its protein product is CSVPTGSHTEAFF.

The CDR3 region has the DNA TGTGCCAGCATCCCCGGGACAGGGGTCACTGAAGCTTTCTTT. Its translation: CASIPGTGVTEAFF. V gene TRBV7-9 combines with J gene TRBJ1-1, with TRBD1 matching 10 bases. The CDR3 is made up of 14 amino acids. V lost 7 bases and J lost 4; bases outside the gene matches: 6. Germline CDR1 reads SEHNR; CDR2 reads FQNEAQ (reference sequence).

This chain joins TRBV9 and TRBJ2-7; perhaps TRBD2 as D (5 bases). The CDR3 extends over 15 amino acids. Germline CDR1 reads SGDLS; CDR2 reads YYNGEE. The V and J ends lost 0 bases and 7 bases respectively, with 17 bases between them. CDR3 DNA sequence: TGTGCCAGCAGCGTAGGGGTAGTCGCCTCGGGGGAGCAGTACTTC. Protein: CASSVGVVASGEQYF.

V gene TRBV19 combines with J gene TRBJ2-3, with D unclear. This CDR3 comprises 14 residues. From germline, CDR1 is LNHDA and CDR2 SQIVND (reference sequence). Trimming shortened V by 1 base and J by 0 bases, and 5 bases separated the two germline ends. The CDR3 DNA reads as TGTGCCAGTAGTATAGGGTACAGCACAGATACGCAGTATTTT. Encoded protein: CASSIGYSTDTQYF.

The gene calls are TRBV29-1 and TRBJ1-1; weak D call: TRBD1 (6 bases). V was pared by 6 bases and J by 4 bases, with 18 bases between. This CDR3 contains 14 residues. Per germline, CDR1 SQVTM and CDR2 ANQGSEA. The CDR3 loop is CSVGRQAAGTEAFF. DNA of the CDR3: TGCAGCGTCGGGAGACAGGCTGCGGGCACTGAAGCTTTCTTT.

The CDR3 spells CASSYGQGSTYEQYF. The CDR3 DNA reads as TGTGCCAGCTCCTATGGACAGGGGTCGACCTACGAGCAGTACTTC. J is TRBJ2-7 and V is TRBV18, with TRBD1 identical over 9 bases. CDR1 and CDR2 from the germline V gene are KGHSH and LQKENI. Losses at the gene ends were 6 bases for V and 2 bases for J; bases not matched to a gene: 8. The CDR3 spans 15 residues.

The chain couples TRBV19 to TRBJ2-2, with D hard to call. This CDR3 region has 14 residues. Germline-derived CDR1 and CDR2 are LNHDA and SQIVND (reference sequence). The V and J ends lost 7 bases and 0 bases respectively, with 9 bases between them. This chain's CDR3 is CASNKGTNTGELFF. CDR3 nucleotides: TGTGCCAGTAACAAGGGAACGAACACCGGGGAGCTGTTTTTT.